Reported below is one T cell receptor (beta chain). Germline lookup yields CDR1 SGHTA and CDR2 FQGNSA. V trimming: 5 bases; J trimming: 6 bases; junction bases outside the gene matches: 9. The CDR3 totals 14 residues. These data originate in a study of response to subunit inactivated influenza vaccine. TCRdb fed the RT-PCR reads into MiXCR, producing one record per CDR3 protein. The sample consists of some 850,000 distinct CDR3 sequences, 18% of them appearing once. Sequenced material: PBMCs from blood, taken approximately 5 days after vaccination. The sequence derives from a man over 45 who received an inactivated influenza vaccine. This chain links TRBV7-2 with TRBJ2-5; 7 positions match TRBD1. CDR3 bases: TGTGCCAGCAGCCCCAACAGGGGTGCGAAGACCCAGTACTTC. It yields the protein CASSPNRGAKTQYF.